This T cell receptor beta chain emerged from a study of Ad26.COV2.S vaccination and SARS-CoV-2 variants. Notes on the study in general: The TCR breadth and depth analyses may have produced an underestimate of total T cell responses.

Turning to this clone: The antigen remains unidentified.

The assay was immunoSEQ multiplex PCR, and TCRdb's table has in-frame clones only and misses some. Here the sample spans 300,000 to 400,000 clones, 75% to 90% being singletons. The treatment: 19 received Ad26.COV2.S at low or high dose, single or two shots; five or six received placebo; per-sample allocation not given. Collection of samples fell on day 63 after the first vaccine or placebo injection. An 18-55-year-old adult in Boston served as donor. Germline values: CDR1 LGHNA, CDR2 YNFKEQ. Unmatched junction bases numbered 6, after V lost 0 bases and J lost 9 bases. There are 16 residues in the CDR3.

The rearrangement uses TRBV4-2 and TRBJ2-1; TRBD2 matches at 12 bases. The TCR originated in a person between 18 and 65 years old who received the Ad26.COV2.S COVID-19 vaccine or a placebo. This specimen was peripheral blood, taken in a trial of Ad26.COV2.S vaccine versus placebo. CDR3 residues: CASSQEATSGRAEQFF. The CDR3 coding sequence is TGTGCCAGCAGCCAAGAGGCGACTAGCGGGAGAGCTGAGCAGTTCTTC.